This TCR beta chain was identified in a study of blood T cells in healthy people across ages. Notes on the study in general: Nothing was known about donor CMV status, and this possibly confounded expanded clonotype changes.

Caucasian individuals from Russia who were healthy and aged 6 to 90 acted as donors. Notes on this clonotype: Its target is not known.

The V and J ends lost 4 bases and 1 base respectively, with 14 bases between them. The germline V gene has CDR1 MDHEN and CDR2 SYDVKM. The CDR3 extends over 16 amino acids. For the second PCR, which ran for roughly 6 to 12 cycles, a sample-barcoded 5' primer and a J-beta primer mix were used. Each CDR3 protein is one row after TCRdb ran MiXCR on the 5' RACE reads. The sample consists of approximately 820,000 distinct CDR3 sequences, around 42% of them appearing once. This sequence joins TRBV28 and TRBJ2-1, with D perhaps matching TRBD2 (6 bases). The sequence came from a man between 60 and 75 years old in good health. The sample was blood. CDR3 DNA sequence: TGTGCCAGCAGTTCCCTCATAGCGGAGTCCTACAATGAGCAGTTCTTC. As protein: CASSSLIAESYNEQFF.